This TCR beta chain was obtained from a study of shared clonotypes between healthy human individuals. Background on the study: Plates per donor: three CD4 naive, three CD4 memory, two CD8 naive, one CD8 memory.

The sorted-subset replicate PCRs were given 200 ng DNA, which is around 29,000 T cell genomes. The assay was immunoSEQ multiplex PCR, and TCRdb's table has in-frame clones only and misses some. Seen here are fewer than 200,000 clones, roughly 70% observed once, and the top ten hold about 10%. The CDR3 runs 13 residues. Germline-derived CDR1 and CDR2 are MNHEY and SMNVEV (reference sequence). V shed 8 bases and J shed 0 bases, with 9 bases lying between them. This clone was recorded a few times. V and J are TRBV27 and TRBJ2-3; D remains unclear. Sequenced input: memory CD4+ T cells sorted from blood. Regarding subset: CD45RA-negative fraction. This clonotype originated in a man aged 25 to 40 in good health. The CDR3 region has the DNA TGTGCCAGCTGTATGCGGAGCACAGATACGCAGTATTTT. Protein product: CASCMRSTDTQYF.